Sequencing of this T cell receptor (beta chain) was carried out in a study of blood T cell repertoires in COVID-19. Enrollees, roughly 18 to 89 years old, lived in around 23 US areas. Recovered status applied to Cohort 3 donors who had two consecutive negative PCRs. It also applied to those with clearance or with symptom resolution. Repertoires were generated with immunoSEQ multiplex PCR, while TCRdb's copy carries only in-frame clones and drops some. This table has roughly 200,000 clones, 85% appearing once. Sequenced: PBMCs or T cells enriched from blood (not recorded which). This receptor was obtained from a man aged 40-50 years who had recovered from COVID-19.

CDR3 DNA sequence: TGTGCCAGCAGCCAACAACAGGGTGGCGAGCAGTACTTC. Amino acids: CASSQQQGGEQYF. The chain joins TRBV14 to TRBJ2-7; a possible D gene is TRBD1 (6 bases). Trimming removed 2 bases from V and 6 bases from J, with 11 bases in between. There are 13 residues in the CDR3. The germline V gene has CDR1 SGHDN and CDR2 FVKESK. The variable domain in full, with the rest retrieved from reference TRBV14 and TRBJ2-7, is EAGVTQFPSHSVIEKGQTVTLRCDPISGHDNLYWYRRVMGKEIKFLLHFVKESKQDESGMPNNRFLAERTGGTYSTLKVQPAELEDSGVYFCASSQQQGGEQYFGPGTRLTVT.